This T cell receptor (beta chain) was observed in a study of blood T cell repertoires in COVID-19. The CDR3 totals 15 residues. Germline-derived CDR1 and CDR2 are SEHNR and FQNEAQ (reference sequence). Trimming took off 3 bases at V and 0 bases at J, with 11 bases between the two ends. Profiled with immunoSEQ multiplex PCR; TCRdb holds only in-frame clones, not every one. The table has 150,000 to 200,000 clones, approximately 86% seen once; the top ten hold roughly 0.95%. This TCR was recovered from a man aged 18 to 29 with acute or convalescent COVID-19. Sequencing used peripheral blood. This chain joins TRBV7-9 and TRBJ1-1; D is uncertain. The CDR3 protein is CASSFPELMNTEAFF. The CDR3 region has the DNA TGTGCCAGCAGCTTTCCCGAACTCATGAACACTGAAGCTTTCTTT.